This T cell receptor (beta chain) was sequenced during a study of OX40 agonist ivuxolimab in advanced cancers. Overall study: Every 2 weeks, ivuxolimab was infused into the patients intravenously at between 0.01 and 10 mg/kg. Eligibility rules accepted prior anti-PD-1, anti-PD-L1 or anti-CTLA-4 therapy, and over 35% had some.

V was pared by 6 bases and J by 5 bases, with 10 bases between. CDR1 is KGHSH, CDR2 LQKENI, per germline. The CDR3 contains 12 residues. Broader study findings: CD8+ T cells (on average) carried more expanded clones than CD4+ T cells.

The method was immunoSEQ multiplex PCR; TCRdb's version includes in-frame clones alone and lacks a portion of them. Of about 72,000 clones listed, 80% to 90% are singletons. For this clone: Its antigen is still unknown.

The chain is built from TRBV18 and TRBJ2-5, with D perhaps TRBD1 (6 bases). The source was CD4+ or CD8+ T cells sorted from blood, collected in a trial of the OX40 agonist ivuxolimab. The TCR was taken from an adult with an advanced solid tumor such as melanoma, head and neck, liver or kidney cancer. Here the CDR3 DNA reads TGTGCCAGCTCCCTGGACAGCGAGACCCAGTACTTC. Residues: CASSLDSETQYF.